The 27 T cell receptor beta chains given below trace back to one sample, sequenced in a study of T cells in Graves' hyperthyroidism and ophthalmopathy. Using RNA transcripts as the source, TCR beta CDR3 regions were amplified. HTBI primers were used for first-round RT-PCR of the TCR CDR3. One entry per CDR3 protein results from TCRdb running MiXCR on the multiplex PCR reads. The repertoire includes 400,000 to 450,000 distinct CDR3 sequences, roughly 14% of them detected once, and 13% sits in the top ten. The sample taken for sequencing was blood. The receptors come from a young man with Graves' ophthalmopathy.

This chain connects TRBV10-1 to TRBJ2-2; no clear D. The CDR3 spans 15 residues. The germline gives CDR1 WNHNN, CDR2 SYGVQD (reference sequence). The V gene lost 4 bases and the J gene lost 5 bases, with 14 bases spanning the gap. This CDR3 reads CASSALRTLTGELFF. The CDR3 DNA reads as TGCGCCAGCAGTGCTTTGCGGACCTTAACCGGGGAGCTGTTTTTT.

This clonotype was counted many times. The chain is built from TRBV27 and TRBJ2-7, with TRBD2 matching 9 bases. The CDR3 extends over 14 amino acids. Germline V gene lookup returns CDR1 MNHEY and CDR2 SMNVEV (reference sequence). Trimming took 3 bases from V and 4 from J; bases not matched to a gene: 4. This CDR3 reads CASSFRTSAYEQYF. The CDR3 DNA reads TGTGCCAGCAGTTTTAGGACTAGCGCATACGAGCAGTACTTC.

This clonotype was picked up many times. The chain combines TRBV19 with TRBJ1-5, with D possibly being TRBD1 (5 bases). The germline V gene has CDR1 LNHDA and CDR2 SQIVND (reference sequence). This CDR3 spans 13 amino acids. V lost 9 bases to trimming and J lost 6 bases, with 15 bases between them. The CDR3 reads CASEGRPVQPQHF. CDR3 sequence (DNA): TGTGCCAGCGAGGGACGGCCCGTTCAGCCCCAGCATTTT.

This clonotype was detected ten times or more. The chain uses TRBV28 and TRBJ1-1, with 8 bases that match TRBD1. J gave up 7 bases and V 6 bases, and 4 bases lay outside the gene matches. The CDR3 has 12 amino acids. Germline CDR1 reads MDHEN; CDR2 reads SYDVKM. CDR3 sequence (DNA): TGTGCCAGCAGGCGACAGGGGAATGAAGCTTTCTTT. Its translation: CASRRQGNEAFF.

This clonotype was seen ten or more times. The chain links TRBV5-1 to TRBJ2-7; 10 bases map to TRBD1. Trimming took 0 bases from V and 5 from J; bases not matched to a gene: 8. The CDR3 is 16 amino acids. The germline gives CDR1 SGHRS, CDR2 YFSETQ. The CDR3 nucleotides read TGCGCCAGCAGCTTGGGGCCCGACAGGGGGCTGGACGAGCAGTACTTC. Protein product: CASSLGPDRGLDEQYF.

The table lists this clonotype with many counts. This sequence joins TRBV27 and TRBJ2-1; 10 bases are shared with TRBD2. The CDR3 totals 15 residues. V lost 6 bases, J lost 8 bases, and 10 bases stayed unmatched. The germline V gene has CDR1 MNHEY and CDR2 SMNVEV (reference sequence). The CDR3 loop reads CASRVAGGSIYEQFF. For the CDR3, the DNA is TGTGCCAGCAGGGTAGCGGGAGGCTCTATCTATGAGCAGTTCTTC.

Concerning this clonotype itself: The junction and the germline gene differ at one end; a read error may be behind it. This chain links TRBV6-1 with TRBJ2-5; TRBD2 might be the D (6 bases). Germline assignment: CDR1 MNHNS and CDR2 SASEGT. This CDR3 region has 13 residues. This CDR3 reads CAGSGTYQETQYF. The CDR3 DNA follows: TGTGCCGGCAGTGGGACTTACCAAGAGACCCAGTACTTC.

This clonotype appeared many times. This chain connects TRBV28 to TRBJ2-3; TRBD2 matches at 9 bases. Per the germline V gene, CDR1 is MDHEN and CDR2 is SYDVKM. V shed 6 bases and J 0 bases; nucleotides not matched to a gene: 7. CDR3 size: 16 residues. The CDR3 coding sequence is TGTGCCAGCAGCACAGATCTAGCGGGGAGCACAGATACGCAGTATTTT. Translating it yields CASSTDLAGSTDTQYF.

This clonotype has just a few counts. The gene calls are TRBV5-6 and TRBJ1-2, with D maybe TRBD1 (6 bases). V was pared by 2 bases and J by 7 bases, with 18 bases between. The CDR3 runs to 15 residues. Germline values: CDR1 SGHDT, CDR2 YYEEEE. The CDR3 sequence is CASSFFGGPTPGYTF. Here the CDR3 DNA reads TGTGCCAGCAGCTTTTTCGGGGGGCCAACACCTGGCTACACCTTC.

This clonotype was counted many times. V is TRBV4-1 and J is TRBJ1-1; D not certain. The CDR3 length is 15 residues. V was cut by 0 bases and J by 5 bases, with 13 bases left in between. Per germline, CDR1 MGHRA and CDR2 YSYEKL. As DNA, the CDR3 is TGCGCCAGCAGCCAAGATTTCACGGCCGGGACTGAAGCTTTCTTT. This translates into CASSQDFTAGTEAFF.

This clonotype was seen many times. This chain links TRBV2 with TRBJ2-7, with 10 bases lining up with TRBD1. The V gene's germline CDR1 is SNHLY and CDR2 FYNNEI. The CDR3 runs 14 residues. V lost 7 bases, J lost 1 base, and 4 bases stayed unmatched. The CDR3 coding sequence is TGTGCCAGCACCCGGGACAGGGGTTCCTACGAGCAGTACTTC. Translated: CASTRDRGSYEQYF. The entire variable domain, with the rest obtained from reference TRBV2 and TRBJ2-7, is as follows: EPEVTQTPSHQVTQMGQEVILRCVPISNHLYFYWYRQILGQKVEFLVSFYNNEISEKSEIFDDQFSVERPDGSNFTLKIRSTKLEDSAMYFCASTRDRGSYEQYFGPGTRLTVT.

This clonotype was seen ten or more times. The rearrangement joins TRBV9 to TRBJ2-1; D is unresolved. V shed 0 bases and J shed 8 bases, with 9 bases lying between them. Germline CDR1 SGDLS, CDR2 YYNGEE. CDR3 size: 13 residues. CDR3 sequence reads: CASSVGSAHEQFF. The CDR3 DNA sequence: TGTGCCAGCAGCGTAGGAAGCGCCCATGAGCAGTTCTTC.

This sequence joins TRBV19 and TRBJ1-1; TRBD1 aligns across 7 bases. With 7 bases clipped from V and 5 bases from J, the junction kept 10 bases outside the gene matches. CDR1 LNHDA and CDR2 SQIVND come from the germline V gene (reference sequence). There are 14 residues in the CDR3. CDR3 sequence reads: CASNQQGLGTEAFF. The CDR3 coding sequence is TGTGCCAGTAATCAACAGGGGCTGGGGACTGAAGCTTTCTTT.

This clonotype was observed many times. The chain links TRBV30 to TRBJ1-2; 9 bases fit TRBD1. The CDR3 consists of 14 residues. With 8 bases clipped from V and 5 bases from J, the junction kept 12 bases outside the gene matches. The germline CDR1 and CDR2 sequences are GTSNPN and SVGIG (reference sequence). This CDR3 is CAGTGQYGEYGYTF. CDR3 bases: TGTGCCGGGACAGGGCAGTATGGGGAGTATGGCTACACCTTC.

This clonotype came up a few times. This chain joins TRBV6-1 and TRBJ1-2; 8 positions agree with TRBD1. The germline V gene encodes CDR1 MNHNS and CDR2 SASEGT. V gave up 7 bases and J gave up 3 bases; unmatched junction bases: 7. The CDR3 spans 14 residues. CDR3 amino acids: CASTRDRRYYGYTF. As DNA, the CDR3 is TGTGCCAGCACGCGGGACAGGAGATACTATGGCTACACCTTC.

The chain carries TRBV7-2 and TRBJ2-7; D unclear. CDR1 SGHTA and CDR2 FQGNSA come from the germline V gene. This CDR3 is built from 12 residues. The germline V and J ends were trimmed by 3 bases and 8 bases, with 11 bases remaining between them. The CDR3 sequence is CASSFDTGQQYF. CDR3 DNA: TGTGCCAGCAGCTTCGATACGGGTCAGCAGTACTTC.

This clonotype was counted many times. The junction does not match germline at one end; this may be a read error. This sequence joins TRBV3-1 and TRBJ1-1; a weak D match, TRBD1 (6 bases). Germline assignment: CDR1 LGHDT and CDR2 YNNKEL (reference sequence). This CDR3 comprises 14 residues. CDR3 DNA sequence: TGTGCCAGCAGCCAAAGCACAGGGAACGCTGAAGCTTTCTTT. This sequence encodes CASSQSTGNAEAFF.

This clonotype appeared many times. Here the CDR3 reads CASSVDRPEKLFF. The CDR3 nucleotides are TGCGCCAGCAGCGTTGACAGGCCTGAAAAACTGTTTTTT. This chain joins TRBV5-1 and TRBJ1-4, with a possible D match to TRBD1 (6 bases). This CDR3 has 13 residues. Trimming pared 4 bases from V and 7 bases from J, leaving 11 bases between. Per germline, CDR1 SGHRS and CDR2 YFSETQ.

CDR3 sequence reads: CASSLGLYSYEQYF. The CDR3 DNA sequence: TGTGCCAGCAGTTTGGGCCTCTACTCCTACGAGCAGTACTTC. J is TRBJ2-7 and V is TRBV27; D gene uncertain. The germline V gene has CDR1 MNHEY and CDR2 SMNVEV (reference sequence). CDR3 length: 14 residues. Trimming removed 3 bases from V and 0 bases from J, with 9 bases in between.

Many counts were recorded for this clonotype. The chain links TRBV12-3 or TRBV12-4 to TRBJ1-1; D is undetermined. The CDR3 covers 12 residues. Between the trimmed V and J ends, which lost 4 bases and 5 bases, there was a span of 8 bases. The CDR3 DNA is TGTGCCAGCAGTTATGGGTTTACTGAAGCTTTCTTT. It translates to CASSYGFTEAFF.

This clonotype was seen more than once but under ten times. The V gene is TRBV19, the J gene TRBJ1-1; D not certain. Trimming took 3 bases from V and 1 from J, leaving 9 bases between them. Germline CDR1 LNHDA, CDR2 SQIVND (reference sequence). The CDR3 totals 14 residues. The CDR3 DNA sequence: TGTGCCAGTAGTATCCCCACAGAGAACACTGAAGCTTTCTTT. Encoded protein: CASSIPTENTEAFF.

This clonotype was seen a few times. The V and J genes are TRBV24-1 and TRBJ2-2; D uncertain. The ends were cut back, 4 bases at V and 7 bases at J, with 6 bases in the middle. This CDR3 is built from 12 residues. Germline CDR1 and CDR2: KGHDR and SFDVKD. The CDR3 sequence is CATSESGGELFF. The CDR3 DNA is TGTGCCACCAGTGAGTCGGGCGGGGAGCTGTTTTTT.

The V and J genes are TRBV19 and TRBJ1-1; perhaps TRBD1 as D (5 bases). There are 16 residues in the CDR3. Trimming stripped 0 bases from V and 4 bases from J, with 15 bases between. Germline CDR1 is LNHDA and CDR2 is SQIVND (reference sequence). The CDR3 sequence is CASSIDGAGVGTEAFF. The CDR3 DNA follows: TGTGCCAGTAGTATAGATGGGGCTGGGGTTGGCACTGAAGCTTTCTTT.

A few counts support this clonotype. Written as DNA, the CDR3 is TGTGCCAGCAGCCTAATCACAGGGGGCGACTATGGAAACACCATATATTTT. Its protein is CASSLITGGDYGNTIYF. V gene TRBV9 combines with J gene TRBJ1-3, with TRBD1 matching over 9 bases. There are 17 residues in the CDR3. CDR1 is SGDLS and CDR2 is YYNGEE in the germline V gene. Trimming removed 4 bases from V and 3 bases from J; junction bases left unmatched: 11.

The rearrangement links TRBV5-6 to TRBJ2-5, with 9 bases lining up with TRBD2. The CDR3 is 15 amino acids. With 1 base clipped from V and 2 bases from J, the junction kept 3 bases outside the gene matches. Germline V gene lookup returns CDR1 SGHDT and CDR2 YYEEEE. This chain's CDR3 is CASSLRLAGQETQYF. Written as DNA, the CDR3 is TGTGCCAGCAGCTTGCGGCTAGCGGGACAAGAGACCCAGTACTTC.

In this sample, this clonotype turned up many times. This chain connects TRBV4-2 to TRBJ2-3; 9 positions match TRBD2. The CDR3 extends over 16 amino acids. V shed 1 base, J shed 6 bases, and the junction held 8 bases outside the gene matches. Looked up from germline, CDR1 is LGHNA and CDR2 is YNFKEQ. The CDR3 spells CASSQAAGGPTDTQYF. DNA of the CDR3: TGTGCCAGCAGCCAAGCGGCGGGGGGGCCGACGGATACGCAGTATTTT.

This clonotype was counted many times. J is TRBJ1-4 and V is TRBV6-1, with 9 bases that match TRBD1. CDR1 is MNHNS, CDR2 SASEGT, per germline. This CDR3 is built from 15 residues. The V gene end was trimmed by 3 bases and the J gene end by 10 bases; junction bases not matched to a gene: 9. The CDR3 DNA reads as TGTGCCAGCAGTGATTGGGACAGGGCTTCGGTAAAACTGTTTTTT. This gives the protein CASSDWDRASVKLFF.